The rows below give T cell receptor beta chains drawn from one sample of a study of shared clonotypes between healthy human individuals. TCRdb's copy holds only in-frame clones and misses some; the assay was immunoSEQ multiplex PCR. The sample shows some 2,500,000 clones, 90% to 95% of them seen only once. Sequencing used naive CD4+ T cells from PBMCs. The receptor source for this set is a man aged 18-30 years in good health. Some clones in this sample may be carry-over from other donors' samples. CDR3s include the opening cysteine and the closing phenylalanine or tryptophan. Each record gives: V gene, J gene, CDR3 length, clone size, D gene, CDR3 DNA, CDR3 protein. A D gene is named only where the DNA matches it firmly. Clone size is stated in some rows and not others, as once, few, many or a class when expanded.

v_gene: TRBV11-1; j_gene: TRBJ1-2; len: 15; abundance: NA; d_gene: NA; CDR3nt: TGTGCCAGCCGAAGGTCAGGGGCAGCTAACTATGGCTACACCTTC; CDR3aa: CASRRSGAANYGYTF
v_gene: TRBV5-1; j_gene: TRBJ2-7; len: 14; abundance: NA; d_gene: TRBD2; CDR3nt: TGCGCCAGCAGCAATCGGGGGGAATACTACGAGCAGTACTTC; CDR3aa: CASSNRGEYYEQYF
v_gene: TRBV6-1; j_gene: TRBJ2-1; len: 15; abundance: NA; d_gene: TRBD2; CDR3nt: TGTGCCAGCAGTGAATCCGGGACTAGCTACAATGAGCAGTTCTTC; CDR3aa: CASSESGTSYNEQFF
v_gene: TRBV2; j_gene: TRBJ1-6; len: 14; abundance: NA; d_gene: NA; CDR3nt: TGTGCCAGCAGTGGGCGGTCGGAGGATTCACCCCTCCACTTT; CDR3aa: CASSGRSEDSPLHF
v_gene: TRBV19; j_gene: TRBJ2-3; len: 16; abundance: NA; d_gene: TRBD1; CDR3nt: TGTGCCAGTAGCTACCCGGGACAGGGGACCACAGATACGCAGTATTTT; CDR3aa: CASSYPGQGTTDTQYF
v_gene: TRBV7-6; j_gene: TRBJ2-5; len: 12; abundance: NA; d_gene: NA; CDR3nt: TGTGCCAGCAGCTTGGTGAGGGAGACCCAGTACTTC; CDR3aa: CASSLVRETQYF
v_gene: TRBV7-2; j_gene: TRBJ2-1; len: 14; abundance: NA; d_gene: NA; CDR3nt: TGTGCCAGCAGCTTAGCGGCAGGTCCATTTGAGCAGTTCTTC; CDR3aa: CASSLAAGPFEQFF
v_gene: TRBV5-1; j_gene: TRBJ2-3; len: 13; abundance: NA; d_gene: NA; CDR3nt: TGCGCCAGCAGCAGGGAGGTCTTAGGTACGCAGTATTTT; CDR3aa: CASSREVLGTQYF
v_gene: TRBV5-5; j_gene: TRBJ2-7; len: 16; abundance: once; d_gene: NA; CDR3nt: TGTGCCAGCAGCTTGGGAGATTGGACAAATGGATACGAGCAGTACTTC; CDR3aa: CASSLGDWTNGYEQYF
v_gene: TRBV10-2; j_gene: TRBJ1-3; len: 15; abundance: few; d_gene: NA; CDR3nt: TGCGCCAGCAGGGGCCCTCCCGCGGGGAAGGACACCATATATTTT; CDR3aa: CASRGPPAGKDTIYF
v_gene: TRBV5-4; j_gene: TRBJ2-1; len: 14; abundance: once; d_gene: NA; CDR3nt: TGTGCCACCCAAGCGGGTTCCTCCCCCAATGAGCAGTTCTTC; CDR3aa: CATQAGSSPNEQFF
v_gene: TRBV6-5; j_gene: TRBJ2-1; len: 14; abundance: NA; d_gene: NA; CDR3nt: TGTGCCAGCACCGCTACCCGTGGGGACAATGAGCAGTTCTTC; CDR3aa: CASTATRGDNEQFF
v_gene: TRBV7-3; j_gene: TRBJ2-7; len: 15; abundance: NA; d_gene: TRBD2; CDR3nt: TGTGCCAGCAGCTTTGAGGGACTAGCCCTTGGCGAGCAGTACTTC; CDR3aa: CASSFEGLALGEQYF
v_gene: TRBV28; j_gene: TRBJ2-7; len: 12; abundance: NA; d_gene: NA; CDR3nt: TGTGCCAGCAGTTTGGCAGGCTACGAGCAGTACTTC; CDR3aa: CASSLAGYEQYF
v_gene: TRBV7-9; j_gene: TRBJ2-7; len: 16; abundance: NA; d_gene: TRBD1; CDR3nt: TGTGCCAGCAGCCCTAGTGGGACAGGGGGCTCCTACGAGCAGTACTTC; CDR3aa: CASSPSGTGGSYEQYF
v_gene: TRBV30; j_gene: TRBJ2-7; len: 12; abundance: NA; d_gene: NA; CDR3nt: TGTGCCTGGAGTGGGGCTACCTCCGAGCAGTACTTC; CDR3aa: CAWSGATSEQYF
v_gene: TRBV6-6; j_gene: TRBJ2-7; len: 13; abundance: NA; d_gene: TRBD1; CDR3nt: TGTGCCAGCAGCAGACAGGGTACCTCCGAGCAGTACTTC; CDR3aa: CASSRQGTSEQYF
v_gene: TRBV7-9; j_gene: TRBJ2-3; len: 12; abundance: few; d_gene: NA; CDR3nt: TGTGCCAGCAGCTTAGAATCAGATACGCAGTATTTT; CDR3aa: CASSLESDTQYF
v_gene: TRBV7-2; j_gene: TRBJ1-1; len: 14; abundance: NA; d_gene: NA; CDR3nt: TGTGCCAGCAAGGTCGGGCAGGGGAATTCTGAAGCTTTCTTT; CDR3aa: CASKVGQGNSEAFF
v_gene: TRBV4-1; j_gene: TRBJ2-1; len: 15; abundance: NA; d_gene: TRBD2; CDR3nt: TGCGCCAGCAGCCGAGCCGGGACTAGGGGGAATGAGCAGTTCTTC; CDR3aa: CASSRAGTRGNEQFF
v_gene: TRBV5-1; j_gene: TRBJ2-2; len: 17; abundance: NA; d_gene: TRBD2; CDR3nt: TGCGCCAGCAGCTTTCAATCACTAGCGCGGAACACCGGGGAGCTGTTTTTT; CDR3aa: CASSFQSLARNTGELFF
v_gene: TRBV7-9; j_gene: TRBJ2-5; len: 15; abundance: NA; d_gene: TRBD1; CDR3nt: TGTGCCAGCAGATCCTTCCGGGACAGGGGTGAGACCCAGTACTTC; CDR3aa: CASRSFRDRGETQYF
v_gene: TRBV4-1; j_gene: TRBJ2-7; len: 12; abundance: NA; d_gene: NA; CDR3nt: TGCGCCAGCAGCCCGGTCGGGGGCGAGCAGTACTTC; CDR3aa: CASSPVGGEQYF
v_gene: TRBV19; j_gene: TRBJ2-2; len: 14; abundance: NA; d_gene: NA; CDR3nt: TGTGCCAGTAGTATGGGAGGAGGCACCGGGGAGCTGTTTTTT; CDR3aa: CASSMGGGTGELFF
v_gene: TRBV15; j_gene: TRBJ2-7; len: 13; abundance: NA; d_gene: NA; CDR3nt: TGTGCCACCAGCAGAGCGCCACTCCGCGAGCAGTACTTC; CDR3aa: CATSRAPLREQYF
v_gene: TRBV11-2; j_gene: TRBJ2-7; len: 16; abundance: NA; d_gene: NA; CDR3nt: TGTGCCAGCAGCTTAGATGTGTTGGAAGGGAGCTACGAGCAGTACTTC; CDR3aa: CASSLDVLEGSYEQYF
v_gene: TRBV6-1; j_gene: TRBJ1-1; len: 12; abundance: NA; d_gene: NA; CDR3nt: TGTGCCTCCCGGGGGTTGGGGACTGAAGCTTTCTTT; CDR3aa: CASRGLGTEAFF
v_gene: TRBV27; j_gene: TRBJ2-3; len: 16; abundance: once; d_gene: TRBD2; CDR3nt: TGTGCCAGCAGTTTACTGGGACTATCAGACACAGATACGCAGTATTTT; CDR3aa: CASSLLGLSDTDTQYF
v_gene: TRBV15; j_gene: TRBJ1-1; len: 14; abundance: NA; d_gene: NA; CDR3nt: TGTGCCACCAGCAGAGAACAGGGTGGCACTGAAGCTTTCTTT; CDR3aa: CATSREQGGTEAFF
v_gene: TRBV28; j_gene: TRBJ2-1; len: 15; abundance: NA; d_gene: TRBD1; CDR3nt: TGTGCCAGCAGTTTATCGGGACAGGGTAATATTGAGCAGTTCTTC; CDR3aa: CASSLSGQGNIEQFF
v_gene: TRBV9; j_gene: TRBJ1-2; len: 13; abundance: NA; d_gene: NA; CDR3nt: TGTGCCAGCAGTTCAAGGGGGGATCGTGGCTACACCTTC; CDR3aa: CASSSRGDRGYTF
v_gene: TRBV4-1; j_gene: TRBJ2-3; len: 16; abundance: NA; d_gene: NA; CDR3nt: TGCGCCAGCAGCCAATCACCCAAGGCGACCACAGATACGCAGTATTTT; CDR3aa: CASSQSPKATTDTQYF
v_gene: TRBV7-8; j_gene: TRBJ2-7; len: 14; abundance: NA; d_gene: NA; CDR3nt: TGTGCCAGCAGCTTAGATCCGGTGGGGGGCGAGCAGTACTTC; CDR3aa: CASSLDPVGGEQYF
v_gene: TRBV27; j_gene: TRBJ1-1; len: 14; abundance: NA; d_gene: TRBD1; CDR3nt: TGTGCCAGCAGTGCGAACAGGGGTAACACTGAAGCTTTCTTT; CDR3aa: CASSANRGNTEAFF
v_gene: TRBV9; j_gene: TRBJ1-2; len: 16; abundance: NA; d_gene: NA; CDR3nt: TGTGCCAGCAGCGAGGGAGCTTCGAGGCAAGACTATGGCTACACCTTC; CDR3aa: CASSEGASRQDYGYTF
v_gene: TRBV30; j_gene: TRBJ2-6; len: 19; abundance: NA; d_gene: TRBD1; CDR3nt: TGTGCCTGGAGTGTAACCAGGACAGGGGGCCTCTCTGGGGCCAACGTCCTGACTTTC; CDR3aa: CAWSVTRTGGLSGANVLTF
v_gene: TRBV9; j_gene: TRBJ2-2; len: 14; abundance: NA; d_gene: NA; CDR3nt: TGTGCCAGCACAGGGGGGCCGATTGGCGGGGAGCTGTTTTTT; CDR3aa: CASTGGPIGGELFF
v_gene: TRBV27; j_gene: TRBJ2-1; len: 15; abundance: NA; d_gene: NA; CDR3nt: TGTGCCAGCAGTCGACTTACGACCGTTAACAATGAGCAGTTCTTC; CDR3aa: CASSRLTTVNNEQFF
v_gene: TRBV28; j_gene: TRBJ1-5; len: 14; abundance: NA; d_gene: NA; CDR3nt: TGTGCCAGCAGTTTGGGGGGATTTTATCAGCCCCAGCATTTT; CDR3aa: CASSLGGFYQPQHF
v_gene: TRBV6-6; j_gene: TRBJ1-5; len: 11; abundance: NA; d_gene: NA; CDR3nt: TGTGCCAGCAGTCCGGGCGAGGCCCAGCATTTT; CDR3aa: CASSPGEAQHF
v_gene: TRBV7-9; j_gene: TRBJ1-1; len: 13; abundance: NA; d_gene: NA; CDR3nt: TGTGCCAGCAGCTTTGTACAGGTAGGGGTGGCTTTCTTT; CDR3aa: CASSFVQVGVAFF
v_gene: TRBV4-1; j_gene: TRBJ2-7; len: 13; abundance: NA; d_gene: TRBD1; CDR3nt: TGCGCCAGCAGCGGACAGGGGTCTCACGAGCAGTACTTC; CDR3aa: CASSGQGSHEQYF
v_gene: TRBV10-1; j_gene: TRBJ2-1; len: 12; abundance: once; d_gene: NA; CDR3nt: TGCGCCAGCAGTGAGTCGCCCAATGAGCAGTTCTTC; CDR3aa: CASSESPNEQFF
v_gene: TRBV6-6; j_gene: TRBJ2-3; len: 13; abundance: once; d_gene: NA; CDR3nt: TGTGCCAGCAGTTTCGCTGACACAACTACGCAGTATTTT; CDR3aa: CASSFADTTTQYF
v_gene: TRBV2; j_gene: TRBJ2-5; len: 15; abundance: NA; d_gene: TRBD1; CDR3nt: TGTGCCAGCAGTGGAGACAGGGGAGTCGAAGAGACCCAGTACTTC; CDR3aa: CASSGDRGVEETQYF
v_gene: TRBV6-5; j_gene: TRBJ1-2; len: 13; abundance: NA; d_gene: NA; CDR3nt: TGTGCCAGCAGTTACTCGGGGGCCCGGGGCTACACCTTC; CDR3aa: CASSYSGARGYTF
v_gene: TRBV6-5; j_gene: TRBJ1-5; len: 15; abundance: NA; d_gene: NA; CDR3nt: TGTGCCAGCAGTTACTCATGGGGGGCTGATCAGCCCCAGCATTTT; CDR3aa: CASSYSWGADQPQHF
v_gene: TRBV5-1; j_gene: TRBJ2-5; len: 16; abundance: NA; d_gene: NA; CDR3nt: TGCGCCAGCAGCCTGGAAGGGGGGGCAAGTCGAGAGACCCAGTACTTC; CDR3aa: CASSLEGGASRETQYF